The present T cell receptor (beta chain) was sequenced within a study of glioma-infiltrating T cells after dendritic cell vaccination. Study-wide context: Patients received autologous tumor lysate-pulsed dendritic cell vaccination between 2003 and 2012.

Some clones are missing from TCRdb's copy, which holds only in-frame ones; the method was immunoSEQ multiplex PCR. This sample has under 100,000 clones; about 84% occur once, and the top ten carry around 2.9%. The CDR3 totals 14 residues. CDR1 and CDR2 from the germline V gene are SGHTA and FQGNSA. Trimming cost V 5 bases and J 1 base, with 6 bases left between them. The source is a human donor with glioblastoma. The specimen was blood, collected before dendritic cell vaccination. The chain carries TRBV7-2 and TRBJ1-6; D is unresolved. DNA of the CDR3: TGTGCCAGCAGCCCCGGGTCCTATAATTCACCCCTCCACTTT. As protein: CASSPGSYNSPLHF.